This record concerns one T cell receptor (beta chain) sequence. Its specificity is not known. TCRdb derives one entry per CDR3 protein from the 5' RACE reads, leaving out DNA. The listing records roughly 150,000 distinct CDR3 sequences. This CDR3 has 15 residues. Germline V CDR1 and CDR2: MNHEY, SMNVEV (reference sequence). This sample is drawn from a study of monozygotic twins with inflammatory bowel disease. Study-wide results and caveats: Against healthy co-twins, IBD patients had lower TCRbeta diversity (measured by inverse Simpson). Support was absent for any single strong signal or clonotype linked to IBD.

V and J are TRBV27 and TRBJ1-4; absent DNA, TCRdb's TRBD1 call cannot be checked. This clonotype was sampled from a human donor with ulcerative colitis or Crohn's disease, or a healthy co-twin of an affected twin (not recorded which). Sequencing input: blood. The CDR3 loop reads CASRSGTMYNEKLFF. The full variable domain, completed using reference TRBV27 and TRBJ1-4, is EAQVTQNPRYLITVTGKKLTVTCSQNMNHEYMSWYRQDPGLGLRQIYYSMNVEVTDKGDVPEGYKVSRKEKRNFPLILESPSPNQTSLYFCASRSGTMYNEKLFFGSGTQLSVL.